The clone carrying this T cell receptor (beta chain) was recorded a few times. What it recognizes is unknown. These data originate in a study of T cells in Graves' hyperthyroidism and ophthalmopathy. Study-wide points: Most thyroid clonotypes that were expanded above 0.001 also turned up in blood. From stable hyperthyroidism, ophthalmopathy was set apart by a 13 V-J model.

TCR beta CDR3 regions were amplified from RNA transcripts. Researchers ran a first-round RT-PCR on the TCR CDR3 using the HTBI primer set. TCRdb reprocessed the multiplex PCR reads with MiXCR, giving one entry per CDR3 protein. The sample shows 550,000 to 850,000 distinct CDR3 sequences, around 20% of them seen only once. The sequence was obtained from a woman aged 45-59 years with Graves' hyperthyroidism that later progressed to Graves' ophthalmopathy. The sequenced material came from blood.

The DNA for the CDR3 is TGTGCCAGCAGCTTTGCGGAAGCTTTCTTT. It specifies CASSFAEAFF. The chain recombines TRBV7-8 with TRBJ1-1; no clear D gene. V was shortened by 3 bases and J by 8 bases, with 4 bases between the two germline ends. Germline loops: CDR1 SGHVS, CDR2 FQNEAQ. The CDR3 is 10 residues long.